The rows below give T cell receptor beta chains drawn from one sample of a study of blood T cell repertoires in COVID-19. Method: immunoSEQ multiplex PCR; TCRdb's copy keeps in-frame clones and lacks some. Of around 130,000 clones in the sample, 75% to 85% were seen once. The sequencing sample was made of peripheral blood. The receptors originated from a man aged 50 to 59 with acute or convalescent COVID-19. Each CDR3 is given with its conserved first and last residue. A D gene is named only where the DNA matches it firmly. Only some rows state a clone size, as once, few, many or a class for expanded clones.

few	TRBV28	TRBJ2-7	-	TGTGCCAGCAGCTCGACCGGGACACAATCTTCCTACGAGCAGTACTTC	CASSSTGTQSSYEQYF
-	TRBV7-2	TRBJ1-5	-	TGTGCCAGCAGCTCCACAGGGAATCAGCCCCAGCATTTT	CASSSTGNQPQHF
-	TRBV14	TRBJ2-1	-	TGTGCCAGCAGCCGATTTAGCGGAAGCTCCTACAATGAGCAGTTCTTC	CASSRFSGSSYNEQFF
-	TRBV2	TRBJ1-1	TRBD1	TGTGCCAATCCCAGGGGGGTGAACACTGAAGCTTTCTTT	CANPRGVNTEAFF
-	TRBV21-1	TRBJ2-1	-	TGTGCCAGCAGCAGGAACAGGGGAGACCAGTTCTTC	CASSRNRGDQFF
-	TRBV11-2	TRBJ1-5	-	TGTGCCAGCAGCTTAGCCAGGGGCGGCAATCAGCCCCAGCATTTT	CASSLARGGNQPQHF
-	TRBV27	TRBJ2-1	TRBD2	TGTGCCAGTCACCTGACTAGCGGACACAATGAGCAGTTCTTC	CASHLTSGHNEQFF
-	TRBV28	TRBJ2-7	TRBD2	TGTGCCAGCAGTTCCATAGCGGGGGCCAACTCCTACGAGCAGTACTTC	CASSSIAGANSYEQYF
-	TRBV7-9	TRBJ2-7	TRBD1	TGTGCCAGCAGACTAACCCGGGACAGCAACTACGAGCAGTACTTC	CASRLTRDSNYEQYF
-	TRBV5-1	TRBJ2-5	TRBD2	TGCGCCAGCAGCCCGGGGGGAGGGGAGACCCAGTACTTC	CASSPGGGETQYF
-	TRBV4-1	TRBJ2-3	TRBD2	TGCGCCAGCAGCCAAGATTGGAGCGGGGGAGGAGATACGCAGTATTTT	CASSQDWSGGGDTQYF
-	TRBV9	TRBJ2-1	TRBD1	TGTGCCAGCAACCAGGGGGCCTTTAACAATGAGCAGTTCTTC	CASNQGAFNNEQFF
-	TRBV4-1	TRBJ1-1	TRBD1	TGCGCCAGCAGCCAAGATGCAGGGGGCCCTCCGGTGAGCACTGAAGCTTTCTTT	CASSQDAGGPPVSTEAFF
-	TRBV7-3	TRBJ2-1	TRBD2	TGTGCCAGCAGTCCGGGACTAGCGGGAAATGAGCAGTTCTTC	CASSPGLAGNEQFF
-	TRBV25-1	TRBJ1-1	TRBD1	TGTGCCAGCAGGGAAACAGGGGTGGCTGAAGCTTTCTTT	CASRETGVAEAFF
once	TRBV6-4	TRBJ2-1	-	TGTGCCAGCAGTGACCAAGGGGGCTCCTACAATGAGCAGTTCTTC	CASSDQGGSYNEQFF
-	TRBV10-3	TRBJ1-5	TRBD1	TGTGCCATCAGAGGGACAGGGTACGACCAGCCCCAGCATTTT	CAIRGTGYDQPQHF
-	TRBV4-1	TRBJ2-1	TRBD2	TGCGCCAGCAGCCTAGAGGTGGTAGCGGGAGGGGGGAATGAGCAGTTCTTC	CASSLEVVAGGGNEQFF
-	TRBV19	TRBJ1-1	-	TGTGCCAGTAGTTCCTCCTCAGACTGGAACACTGAAGCTTTCTTT	CASSSSSDWNTEAFF
once	TRBV5-1	TRBJ2-1	TRBD2	TGCGCCAGCAGTTTAGCGGGAGGGCCCGGTGAGCAGTTCTTC	CASSLAGGPGEQFF
-	TRBV18	TRBJ1-5	TRBD1	TGTGCCAGCTCACCGGACAGGTATCAGCCCCAGCATTTT	CASSPDRYQPQHF
-	TRBV15	TRBJ1-4	-	TGTGCCACCAGCAGAGAGGCAGGGGCTTCTGAAAAACTGTTTTTT	CATSREAGASEKLFF
-	TRBV7-9	TRBJ1-3	-	TGTGCCAGCAGCTGGGACACCCTCACCATATATTTT	CASSWDTLTIYF
-	TRBV3-1/TRBV3-2	TRBJ1-2	TRBD1	TGTGCCAGCAACCCGACAGGGGGCCAGGGTGGCTACACCTTC	CASNPTGGQGGYTF
once	TRBV6-5	TRBJ1-5	-	TGTGCCAGCAGTTCCTTCCCGAGAGATCAGCCCCAGCATTTT	CASSSFPRDQPQHF
once	TRBV5-1	TRBJ1-6	TRBD1	TGCGCCAGCAAACCCGGACAGGGGAATTCACCCCTCCACTTT	CASKPGQGNSPLHF
-	TRBV9	TRBJ2-1	TRBD2	TGTGCCAGCAGCCTTACTAGCGGGAGGGCCAATGAGCAGTTCTTC	CASSLTSGRANEQFF
-	TRBV12-3/TRBV12-4	TRBJ1-2	TRBD1	TGTGCCAGCAGTCCCGGACAGGACTATGGCTACACCTTC	CASSPGQDYGYTF
-	TRBV27	TRBJ2-7	TRBD1	TGTGCCAGCAGCTGGGACAGGGCCTACGAGCAGTACTTC	CASSWDRAYEQYF
few	TRBV24-1	TRBJ2-7	-	TGTGCCACCAGTGATATTGGACAGTTTTCCTCCTACGAGCAGTACTTC	CATSDIGQFSSYEQYF
-	TRBV5-6	TRBJ2-7	TRBD2	TGTGCCAGCAGCTTTGGCATTGGGAGGGGCCGGACCTACGAGCAGTACTTC	CASSFGIGRGRTYEQYF
-	TRBV10-2	TRBJ2-3	TRBD2	TGCGCCAGCAGTGGGCAGCGGGGGGTTAGAGATACGCAGTATTTT	CASSGQRGVRDTQYF
-	TRBV7-3	TRBJ2-2	-	TGTGCCAGCAGCTGGACAGCGAACACCGGGGAGCTGTTTTTT	CASSWTANTGELFF
many	TRBV6-1	TRBJ1-5	-	TGTGCCAGCAGTGAAGGGCCAGGACAATGGCAGCCCCAGCATTTT	CASSEGPGQWQPQHF
-	TRBV5-1	TRBJ2-1	-	TGCGCCAGCTCAGGGGCCGCTTTTAATGAGCAGTTCTTC	CASSGAAFNEQFF
-	TRBV3-1/TRBV3-2	TRBJ1-3	-	TGTGCCAGCAGCCAAGGCGGCTCTGGAAACACCATATATTTT	CASSQGGSGNTIYF
-	TRBV5-1	TRBJ1-1	TRBD1	TGCGCCAGCAGCTTGGGAGGGGGCTTGAACACTGAAGCTTTCTTT	CASSLGGGLNTEAFF
-	TRBV11-2	TRBJ1-6	-	TGTGCCAGCAGCTTAGATCACCTGAGGAATTCACCCCTCCACTTT	CASSLDHLRNSPLHF
-	TRBV5-5	TRBJ2-7	-	TGTGCCAGCAGCTCGGGACAACCCCGGGGCTACGAGCAGTACTTC	CASSSGQPRGYEQYF
-	TRBV6-5	TRBJ2-5	-	TGTGCCAGCAGTCCATACAACCAAGAGACCCAGTACTTC	CASSPYNQETQYF
-	TRBV7-2	TRBJ2-3	-	TGTGCCAGCAGCGACACCCCGCAGGGGCTGGGGACAAGCACAGATACGCAGTATTTT	CASSDTPQGLGTSTDTQYF
-	TRBV4-2	TRBJ1-1	-	TGTGCCAGCAGCCGAACAGGGTCGACTGAAGCTTTCTTT	CASSRTGSTEAFF
-	TRBV19	TRBJ2-5	-	TGTGCCAGTACCTCCTCCGCGGGGCACGATTGGGAGACCCAGTACTTC	CASTSSAGHDWETQYF
-	TRBV28	TRBJ1-5	TRBD1	TGTGCCAGCAGTCCCACCGGGACAGGGACTTATCAGCCCCAGCATTTT	CASSPTGTGTYQPQHF
-	TRBV2	TRBJ1-5	TRBD1	TGTGCCAGCAGCCTACAGGGGACAAAGCCCCAGCATTTT	CASSLQGTKPQHF
-	TRBV5-8	TRBJ2-7	TRBD1	TGTGCCAGCAGCTTGGAGGTCGGACAGGGGGCCCACGAGCAGTACTTC	CASSLEVGQGAHEQYF
-	TRBV27	TRBJ2-7	-	TGTGCCAGTCGGGACATTTACGCCGAGCAGTACTTC	CASRDIYAEQYF
once	TRBV10-3	TRBJ2-3	-	TGTGCCATCAGTGACAACAGGGCCTCCTTCACAGATACGCAGTATTTT	CAISDNRASFTDTQYF
-	TRBV20-1	TRBJ1-4	-	TGCAGTGCTAGTATGGCCGACAGAGGTGAAAAACTGTTTTTT	CSASMADRGEKLFF
-	TRBV18	TRBJ2-1	-	TGTGCCAGCTCACCACGGGAGCCGGAAAACAATGAGCAGTTCTTC	CASSPREPENNEQFF
-	TRBV27	TRBJ2-7	TRBD2	TGTGCCAGCAGTTTGTACGGCGGGAGTTCATACGAGCAGTACTTC	CASSLYGGSSYEQYF